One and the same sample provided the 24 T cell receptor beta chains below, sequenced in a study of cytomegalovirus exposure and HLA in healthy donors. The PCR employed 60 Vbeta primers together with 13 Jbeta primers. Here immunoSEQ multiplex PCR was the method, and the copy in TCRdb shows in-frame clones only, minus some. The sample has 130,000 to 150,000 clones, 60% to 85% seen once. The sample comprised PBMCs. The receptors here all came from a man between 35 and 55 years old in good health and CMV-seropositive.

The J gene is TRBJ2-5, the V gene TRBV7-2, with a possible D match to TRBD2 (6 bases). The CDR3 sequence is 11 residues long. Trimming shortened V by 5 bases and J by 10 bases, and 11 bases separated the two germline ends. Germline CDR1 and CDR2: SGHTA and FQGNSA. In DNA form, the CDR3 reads TGTGCCAGCAGCCAGACGCGGGACCAGTACTTC. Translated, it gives CASSQTRDQYF.

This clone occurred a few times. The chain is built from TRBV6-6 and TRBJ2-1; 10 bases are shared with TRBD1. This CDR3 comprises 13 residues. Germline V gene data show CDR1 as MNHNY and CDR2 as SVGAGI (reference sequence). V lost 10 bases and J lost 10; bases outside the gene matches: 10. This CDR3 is CAIGTGVGREQFF. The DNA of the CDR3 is TGTGCCATCGGGACAGGGGTTGGAAGGGAGCAGTTCTTC.

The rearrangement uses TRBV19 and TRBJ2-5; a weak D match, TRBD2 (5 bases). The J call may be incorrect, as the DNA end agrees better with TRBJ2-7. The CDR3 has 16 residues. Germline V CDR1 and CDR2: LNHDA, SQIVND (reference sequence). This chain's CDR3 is CASSKGGSPTRNEQYF. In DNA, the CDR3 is TGTGCCAGTAGTAAGGGCGGGTCGCCAACACGGAACGAGCAGTACTTC.

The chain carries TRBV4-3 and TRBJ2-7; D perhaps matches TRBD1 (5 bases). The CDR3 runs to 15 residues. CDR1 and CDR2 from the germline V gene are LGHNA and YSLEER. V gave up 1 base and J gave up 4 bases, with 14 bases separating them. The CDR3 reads CASSQGTDTFYEQYF. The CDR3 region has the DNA TGCGCCAGCAGCCAAGGTACGGACACGTTTTACGAGCAGTACTTC.

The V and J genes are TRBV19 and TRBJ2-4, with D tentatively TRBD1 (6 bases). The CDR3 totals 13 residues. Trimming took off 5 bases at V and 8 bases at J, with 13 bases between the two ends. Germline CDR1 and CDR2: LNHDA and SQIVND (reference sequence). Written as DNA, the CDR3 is TGTGCCAGTAGTGTCCGGGACATAGACATTCAGTACTTC. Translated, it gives CASSVRDIDIQYF.

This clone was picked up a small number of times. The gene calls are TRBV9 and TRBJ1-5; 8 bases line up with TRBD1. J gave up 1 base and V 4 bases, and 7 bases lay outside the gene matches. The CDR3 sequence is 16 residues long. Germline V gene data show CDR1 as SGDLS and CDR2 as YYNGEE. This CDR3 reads CASSPGQGWSNQPQHF. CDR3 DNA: TGTGCCAGCAGCCCAGGACAGGGATGGAGCAATCAGCCCCAGCATTTT.

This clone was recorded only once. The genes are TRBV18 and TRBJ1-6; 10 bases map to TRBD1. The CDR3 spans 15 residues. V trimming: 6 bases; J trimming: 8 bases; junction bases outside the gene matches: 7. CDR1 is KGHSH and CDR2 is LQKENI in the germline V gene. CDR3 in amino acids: CASSAPGQGYSPLHF. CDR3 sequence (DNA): TGTGCCAGCTCCGCGCCGGGACAGGGGTATTCACCCCTCCACTTT.

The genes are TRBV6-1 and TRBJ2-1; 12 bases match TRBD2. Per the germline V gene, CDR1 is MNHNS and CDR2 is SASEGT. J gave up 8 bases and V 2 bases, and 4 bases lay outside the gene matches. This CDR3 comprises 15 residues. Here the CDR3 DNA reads TGTGCCAGCAGTGAACTAGCGGGAGGGCCAGATGAGCAGTTCTTC. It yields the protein CASSELAGGPDEQFF.

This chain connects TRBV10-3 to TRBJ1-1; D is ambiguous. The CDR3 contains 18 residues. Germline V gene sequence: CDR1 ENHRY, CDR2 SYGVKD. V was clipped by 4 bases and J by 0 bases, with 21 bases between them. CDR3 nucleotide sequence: TGTGCCATCAGTGGAAAGAGGGCTGATGGTCGGATGAACACTGAAGCTTTCTTT. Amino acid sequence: CAISGKRADGRMNTEAFF.

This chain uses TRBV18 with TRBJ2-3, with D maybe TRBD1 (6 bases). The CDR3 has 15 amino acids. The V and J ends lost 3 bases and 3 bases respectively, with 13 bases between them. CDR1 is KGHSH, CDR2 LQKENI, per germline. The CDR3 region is CASSPRQGLTDTQYF. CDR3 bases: TGTGCCAGCTCACCTAGGCAGGGGTTAACAGATACGCAGTATTTT.

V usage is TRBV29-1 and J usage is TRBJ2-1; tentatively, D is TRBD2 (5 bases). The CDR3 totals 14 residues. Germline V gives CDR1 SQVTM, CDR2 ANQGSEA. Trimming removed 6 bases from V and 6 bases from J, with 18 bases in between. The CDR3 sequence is CSVSRSGNLNEQFF. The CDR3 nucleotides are TGCAGCGTGTCGAGGAGCGGCAACCTCAATGAGCAGTTCTTC.

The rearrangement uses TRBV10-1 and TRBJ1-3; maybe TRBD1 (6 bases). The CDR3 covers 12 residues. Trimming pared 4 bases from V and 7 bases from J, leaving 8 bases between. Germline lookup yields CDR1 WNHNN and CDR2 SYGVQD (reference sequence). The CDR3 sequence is CASSGGRNTIYF. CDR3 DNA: TGCGCCAGCAGTGGGGGGCGGAACACCATATATTTT.

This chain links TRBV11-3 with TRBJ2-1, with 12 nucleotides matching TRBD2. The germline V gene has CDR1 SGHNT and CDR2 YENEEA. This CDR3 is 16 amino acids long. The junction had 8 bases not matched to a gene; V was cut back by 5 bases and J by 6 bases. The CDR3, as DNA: TGTGCCAGCAGCACAACCCTAGCGGGAGGGCCCAATGAGCAGTTCTTC. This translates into CASSTTLAGGPNEQFF.

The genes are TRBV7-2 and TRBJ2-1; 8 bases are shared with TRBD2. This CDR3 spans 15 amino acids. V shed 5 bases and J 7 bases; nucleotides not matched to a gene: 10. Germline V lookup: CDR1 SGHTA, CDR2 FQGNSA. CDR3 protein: CASSPDWSGSNEQFF. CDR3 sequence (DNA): TGTGCCAGCAGCCCCGATTGGAGCGGGAGTAATGAGCAGTTCTTC.

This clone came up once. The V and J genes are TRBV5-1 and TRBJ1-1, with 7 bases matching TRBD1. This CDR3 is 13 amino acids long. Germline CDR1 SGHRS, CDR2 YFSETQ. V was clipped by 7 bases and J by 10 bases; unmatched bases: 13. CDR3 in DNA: TGCGCCAGCTTGGACCAGACTAAGGGGGCAGCTTTCTTT. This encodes CASLDQTKGAAFF.

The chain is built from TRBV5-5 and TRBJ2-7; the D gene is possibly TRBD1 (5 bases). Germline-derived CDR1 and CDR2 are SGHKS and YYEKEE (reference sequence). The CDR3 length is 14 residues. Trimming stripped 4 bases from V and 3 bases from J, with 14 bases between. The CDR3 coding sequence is TGTGCCAGCAGCCCCAGGGCCAGGGACTACGAGCAGTACTTC. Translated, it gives CASSPRARDYEQYF.

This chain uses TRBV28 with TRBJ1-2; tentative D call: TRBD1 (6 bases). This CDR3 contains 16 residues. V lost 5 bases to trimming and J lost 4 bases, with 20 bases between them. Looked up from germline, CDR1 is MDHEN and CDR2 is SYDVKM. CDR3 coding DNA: TGTGCCAGCAGTCCATGGACAGTCCGCGGCGGCTATGGCTACACCTTC. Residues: CASSPWTVRGGYGYTF.

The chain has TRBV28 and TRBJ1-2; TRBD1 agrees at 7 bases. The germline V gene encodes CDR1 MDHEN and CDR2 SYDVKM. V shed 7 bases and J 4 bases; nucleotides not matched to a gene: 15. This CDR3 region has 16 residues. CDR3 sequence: CASIFRGRGAGYGYTF. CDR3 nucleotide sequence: TGTGCCAGCATCTTTAGGGGGCGGGGGGCAGGCTATGGCTACACCTTC.

The CDR3: CASRRAGSYNEQFF. The DNA for the CDR3 is TGTGCCAGCAGGAGGGCAGGCTCCTACAATGAGCAGTTCTTC. This rearrangement joins TRBV28 to TRBJ2-1; D might be TRBD2 (5 bases). The germline V and J ends were trimmed by 6 bases and 0 bases, with 9 bases remaining between them. The CDR3 spans 14 residues. Germline V CDR1 and CDR2: MDHEN, SYDVKM.

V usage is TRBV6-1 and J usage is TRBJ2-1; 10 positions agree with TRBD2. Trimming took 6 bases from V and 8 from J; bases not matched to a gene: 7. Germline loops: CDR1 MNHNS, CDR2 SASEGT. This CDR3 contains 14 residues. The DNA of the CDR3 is TGTGCCAGCAGGGCTAGCGGGAGTTTCGATGAGCAGTTCTTC. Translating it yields CASRASGSFDEQFF.

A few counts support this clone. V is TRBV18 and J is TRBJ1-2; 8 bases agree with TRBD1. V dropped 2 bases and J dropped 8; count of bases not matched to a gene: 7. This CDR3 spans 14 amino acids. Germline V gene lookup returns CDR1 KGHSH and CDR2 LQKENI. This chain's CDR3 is CASSPGQGQGGYTF. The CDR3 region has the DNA TGTGCCAGCTCACCAGGACAGGGCCAAGGGGGCTACACCTTC.

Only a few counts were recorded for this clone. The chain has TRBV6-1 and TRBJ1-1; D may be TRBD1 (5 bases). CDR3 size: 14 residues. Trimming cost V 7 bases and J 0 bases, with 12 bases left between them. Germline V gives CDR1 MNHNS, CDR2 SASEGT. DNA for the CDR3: TGTGCCAGCACTCGACAGTCGATGAACACTGAAGCTTTCTTT. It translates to CASTRQSMNTEAFF.

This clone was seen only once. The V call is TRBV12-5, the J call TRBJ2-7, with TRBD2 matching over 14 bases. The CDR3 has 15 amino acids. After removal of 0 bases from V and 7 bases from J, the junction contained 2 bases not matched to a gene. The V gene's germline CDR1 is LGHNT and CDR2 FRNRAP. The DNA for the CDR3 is TGTGCTAGTGGTTTGGTGACTAGCGGGAGGGGGGAGCAGTACTTC. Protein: CASGLVTSGRGEQYF.

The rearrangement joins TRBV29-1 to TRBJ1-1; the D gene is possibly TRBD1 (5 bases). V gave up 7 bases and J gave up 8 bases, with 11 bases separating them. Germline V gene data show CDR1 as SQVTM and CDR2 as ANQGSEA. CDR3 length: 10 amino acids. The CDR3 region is CSAMTAEAFF. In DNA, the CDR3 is TGCAGCGCCATGACAGCCGAAGCTTTCTTT. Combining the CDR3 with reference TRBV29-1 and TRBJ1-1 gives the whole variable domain SAVISQKPSRDICQRGTSLTIQCQVDSQVTMMFWYRQQPGQSLTLIATANQGSEATYESGFVIDKFPISRPNLTFSTLTVSNMSPEDSSIYLCSAMTAEAFFGQGTRLTVV.